This TCR beta chain came from a study of cytomegalovirus exposure and HLA in healthy donors. TCRdb's table, derived via immunoSEQ multiplex PCR, lists solely in-frame clones and lacks some. The data show approximately 210,000 clones, about 84% seen once. The table lists this clone with a count of one. Sequencing was performed on PBMCs. This receptor was identified in a woman between 18 and 30 years old in good health and CMV-seronegative.

As DNA, the CDR3 is TGTGCCAGCAGTGAGAAGGGGATGGCCTACAATGAGCAGTTCTTC. Protein: CASSEKGMAYNEQFF. The chain is built from TRBV6-1 and TRBJ2-1; tentatively, D is TRBD1 (5 bases). This CDR3 is 15 amino acids long. The V end was cut by 3 bases, the J end by 2 bases, with 11 bases between. The germline V gene encodes CDR1 MNHNS and CDR2 SASEGT.